A selection of T cell receptor beta chains follows, all from one sample in a study of T-cell reconstitution after alpha-beta-depleted transplantation in children. TCRdb reanalysed the PCR reads using MiXCR and keeps one entry per CDR3 protein. The sample includes about 240,000 distinct CDR3 sequences, roughly 26% of them seen just once. Sequenced here: PBMCs, sampled before TCRalphabeta/CD19-depleted stem cell transplant. The receptor source for this set is a girl aged 2 to 10 with Fanconi anemia, due to receive a stem cell transplant. Each CDR3 is given with its conserved first and last residue. Each record gives: J gene, clone size, V gene, D gene, CDR3 length, CDR3 DNA, CDR3 protein. D genes are given only for firm matches. Clone size is given for some rows only: seen once, a few or many times, or a class if the clone is expanded.

j_call: TRBJ2-7
clone_size: -
v_call: TRBV20-1
d_call: -
cdr3_length: 10
cdr3_nt: TGCAGTGCTAGTGTAATTGAGCAGTACTTC
cdr3_aa: CSASVIEQYF

j_call: TRBJ2-5
clone_size: many
v_call: TRBV29-1
d_call: -
cdr3_length: 14
cdr3_nt: TGCAGCGTTGTGTACGGGGGACACCAAGAGACCCAGTACTTC
cdr3_aa: CSVVYGGHQETQYF

j_call: TRBJ2-7
clone_size: once
v_call: TRBV20-1
d_call: TRBD2
cdr3_length: 13
cdr3_nt: TGCAGTGCTAGAGGGACTAGAGTCTACGAGCAGTACTTC
cdr3_aa: CSARGTRVYEQYF

j_call: TRBJ2-1
clone_size: few
v_call: TRBV11-2
d_call: -
cdr3_length: 14
cdr3_nt: TGTGCCAGCAGCCGTTCGGGAACTTACAATGAGCAGTTCTTC
cdr3_aa: CASSRSGTYNEQFF

j_call: TRBJ2-1
clone_size: many
v_call: TRBV13
d_call: TRBD2
cdr3_length: 16
cdr3_nt: TGTGCCAGCAGCTTCGGGACTAGCGGGGCGTACAATGAGCAGTTCTTC
cdr3_aa: CASSFGTSGAYNEQFF

j_call: TRBJ2-1
clone_size: many
v_call: TRBV10-3
d_call: TRBD2
cdr3_length: 14
cdr3_nt: TGTGCCATCAGTGCCCTAGCGGGAGAGAATGAGCAGTTCTTC
cdr3_aa: CAISALAGENEQFF

j_call: TRBJ1-2
clone_size: few
v_call: TRBV12-3/TRBV12-4
d_call: -
cdr3_length: 15
cdr3_nt: TGTGCCAGCAGTTTAGGTTTGTACGATACCTATGGCTACACCTTC
cdr3_aa: CASSLGLYDTYGYTF

j_call: TRBJ1-2
clone_size: many
v_call: TRBV6-4
d_call: -
cdr3_length: 13
cdr3_nt: TGTGCCAGCAGTGACTCTGGTGGCTATGGCTACACCTTC
cdr3_aa: CASSDSGGYGYTF

j_call: TRBJ1-1
clone_size: many
v_call: TRBV18
d_call: TRBD1
cdr3_length: 16
cdr3_nt: TGTGCCAGCTCACCCATCGCCGGGACAGCAAACACTGAAGCTTTCTTT
cdr3_aa: CASSPIAGTANTEAFF

j_call: TRBJ1-6
clone_size: few
v_call: TRBV30
d_call: -
cdr3_length: 13
cdr3_nt: TGTGCCTGGAGCAAGGTACAGAATTCACCCCTCCACTTT
cdr3_aa: CAWSKVQNSPLHF

j_call: TRBJ2-5
clone_size: few
v_call: TRBV29-1
d_call: -
cdr3_length: 13
cdr3_nt: TGCAGCGTAGAAGGGGGCGGGGAAGAGACCCAGTACTTC
cdr3_aa: CSVEGGGEETQYF

j_call: TRBJ2-7
clone_size: many
v_call: TRBV20-1
d_call: TRBD2
cdr3_length: 15
cdr3_nt: TGCAGTGCTAACCCGGGAGCGGGGGGCCCCTACGAGCAGTACTTC
cdr3_aa: CSANPGAGGPYEQYF

j_call: TRBJ2-1
clone_size: few
v_call: TRBV21-1
d_call: -
cdr3_length: 18
cdr3_nt: TGTGCCAGCAGCACGGGACAGGGTTCGAGGTGCTCCTACAATGAGCAGTTCTTC
cdr3_aa: CASSTGQGSRCSYNEQFF

j_call: TRBJ2-1
clone_size: few
v_call: TRBV7-2
d_call: TRBD2
cdr3_length: 19
cdr3_nt: TGTGCCAGCAGCGGCGGAGGACTAGCGGGGGGGCTCACTTACAATGAGCAGTTCTTC
cdr3_aa: CASSGGGLAGGLTYNEQFF

j_call: TRBJ2-3
clone_size: many
v_call: TRBV29-1
d_call: TRBD1
cdr3_length: 12
cdr3_nt: TGCAGCGTTAAGGGGGCAGGAGATACGCAGTATTTT
cdr3_aa: CSVKGAGDTQYF

j_call: TRBJ2-4
clone_size: few
v_call: TRBV20-1
d_call: TRBD1
cdr3_length: 18
cdr3_nt: TGCAGTGCTAGAGATCTGAGGGGCAGGGGGATTAGGTTGAACATTCAGTACTTC
cdr3_aa: CSARDLRGRGIRLNIQYF

j_call: TRBJ1-2
clone_size: many
v_call: TRBV12-3/TRBV12-4
d_call: TRBD1
cdr3_length: 16
cdr3_nt: TGTGCCAGCAGTCGCGAAGGGGGCGCGAAGTCCTATGGCTACACCTTC
cdr3_aa: CASSREGGAKSYGYTF

j_call: TRBJ2-1
clone_size: few
v_call: TRBV7-3
d_call: -
cdr3_length: 15
cdr3_nt: TGTGCCAGCAGCCAGACTGGAGGGGGCTACAATGAGCAGTTCTTC
cdr3_aa: CASSQTGGGYNEQFF

j_call: TRBJ2-7
clone_size: many
v_call: TRBV5-1
d_call: TRBD1
cdr3_length: 14
cdr3_nt: TGCGCCAGCAGCGGACGACAGGGGGCGGGGGAGCAGTACTTC
cdr3_aa: CASSGRQGAGEQYF

j_call: TRBJ1-1
clone_size: many
v_call: TRBV24-1
d_call: -
cdr3_length: 13
cdr3_nt: TGTGCCACCAGGCCAGGGGAGGGCACTGAAGCTTTCTTT
cdr3_aa: CATRPGEGTEAFF

j_call: TRBJ2-7
clone_size: many
v_call: TRBV10-3
d_call: TRBD1
cdr3_length: 12
cdr3_nt: TGTGCCATCGGACAGGCCTCCTACGAGCAGTACTTC
cdr3_aa: CAIGQASYEQYF

j_call: TRBJ2-7
clone_size: -
v_call: TRBV7-9
d_call: TRBD1
cdr3_length: 16
cdr3_nt: TGTGCCAGCAGCCCTGATCCGGGGACAGTTTTCTACGAGCAGTACTTC
cdr3_aa: CASSPDPGTVFYEQYF

j_call: TRBJ2-1
clone_size: many
v_call: TRBV25-1
d_call: -
cdr3_length: 17
cdr3_nt: TGTGCCAGCAGTGACAGGGGGCTAGCGGTTATCTACAATGAGCAGTTCTTC
cdr3_aa: CASSDRGLAVIYNEQFF

j_call: TRBJ2-7
clone_size: -
v_call: TRBV6-6
d_call: TRBD2
cdr3_length: 13
cdr3_nt: TGTGCCAGCCAACGCATTCTAACGGGAGGGCAGTACTTC
cdr3_aa: CASQRILTGGQYF

j_call: TRBJ2-5
clone_size: -
v_call: TRBV20-1
d_call: TRBD2
cdr3_length: 17
cdr3_nt: TGCAGTGCCTCGGGCCCAGCGGGACTAGCCGCGACAGAGACCCAGTACTTC
cdr3_aa: CSASGPAGLAATETQYF

j_call: TRBJ2-1
clone_size: -
v_call: TRBV12-3/TRBV12-4
d_call: TRBD2
cdr3_length: 15
cdr3_nt: TGTGCCATCGAACTAGCGTCGAGCTCCTACAATGAGCAGTTCTTC
cdr3_aa: CAIELASSSYNEQFF

j_call: TRBJ2-7
clone_size: few
v_call: TRBV6-6
d_call: TRBD1
cdr3_length: 13
cdr3_nt: TGTGCCAGCAGTTACTCGGGACAGGGTGAGAAGTACTTC
cdr3_aa: CASSYSGQGEKYF

j_call: TRBJ1-2
clone_size: many
v_call: TRBV12-3/TRBV12-4
d_call: -
cdr3_length: 15
cdr3_nt: TGTGCCAGCAGGCCATCCGGCGGGGCTGGCTATGGCTACACCTTC
cdr3_aa: CASRPSGGAGYGYTF

j_call: TRBJ2-7
clone_size: many
v_call: TRBV29-1
d_call: TRBD1
cdr3_length: 13
cdr3_nt: TGCAGCGTTGGACAGGGGCGAACCTACGAGCAGTACTTC
cdr3_aa: CSVGQGRTYEQYF

j_call: TRBJ2-6
clone_size: many
v_call: TRBV12-3/TRBV12-4
d_call: -
cdr3_length: 13
cdr3_nt: TGTGCCAGCAGTTTGACTGGGGCCAACGTCCTGACTTTC
cdr3_aa: CASSLTGANVLTF

j_call: TRBJ1-2
clone_size: -
v_call: TRBV28
d_call: -
cdr3_length: 14
cdr3_nt: TGTGCCAGCAGCCCCCAATCGGGGTACTATGGCTACACCTTC
cdr3_aa: CASSPQSGYYGYTF

j_call: TRBJ2-5
clone_size: few
v_call: TRBV20-1
d_call: -
cdr3_length: 13
cdr3_nt: TGCAGTGCTAGTACAGACAGTGAAGAGACCCAGTACTTC
cdr3_aa: CSASTDSEETQYF